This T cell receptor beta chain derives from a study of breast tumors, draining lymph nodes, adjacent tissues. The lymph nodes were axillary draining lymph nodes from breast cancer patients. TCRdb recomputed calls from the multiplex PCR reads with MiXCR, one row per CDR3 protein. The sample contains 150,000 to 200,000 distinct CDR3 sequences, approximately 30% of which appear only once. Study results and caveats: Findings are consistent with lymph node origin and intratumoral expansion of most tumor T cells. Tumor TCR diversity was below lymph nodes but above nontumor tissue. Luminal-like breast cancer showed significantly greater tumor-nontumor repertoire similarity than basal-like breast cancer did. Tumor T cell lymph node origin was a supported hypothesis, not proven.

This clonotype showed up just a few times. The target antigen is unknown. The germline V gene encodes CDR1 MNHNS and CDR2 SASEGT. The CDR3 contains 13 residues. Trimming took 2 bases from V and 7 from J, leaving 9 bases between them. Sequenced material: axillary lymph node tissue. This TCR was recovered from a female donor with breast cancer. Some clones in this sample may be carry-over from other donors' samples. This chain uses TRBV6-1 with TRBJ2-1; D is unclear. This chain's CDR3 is CASSEPPGNEQFF. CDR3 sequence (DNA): TGTGCCAGCAGTGAACCTCCAGGAAATGAGCAGTTCTTC.